The 27 T cell receptor beta chains in this list originate from one sample, sequenced in a study of cytomegalovirus exposure and HLA in healthy donors. With 60 Vbeta and 13 Jbeta primers, the PCR was carried out. The table came from immunoSEQ multiplex PCR; TCRdb's copy has only in-frame clones and leaves some out. The table lists approximately 130,000 clones, with roughly 2% in the top ten. The sample was PBMCs. These receptors originate from a woman in her sixties in good health and CMV-seronegative.

This sequence joins TRBV2 and TRBJ2-7; 10 bases are a match to TRBD1. Per germline, CDR1 SNHLY and CDR2 FYNNEI. The V gene end was trimmed by 6 bases and the J gene end by 4 bases; junction bases not matched to a gene: 6. The CDR3 is 14 amino acids. This CDR3 is CASRSGTGAYEQYF. The CDR3, as DNA: TGTGCCAGCAGGTCCGGGACAGGGGCATACGAGCAGTACTTC.

With respect to this clone: Sequence at one end of the junction differs from germline and may be a read error. The same CDR3 is also encoded by other DNA sequences in this sample. The CDR3 DNA is TGTGCTAGCAGCTTAACTGCTCCGGAGCTGTTTTTT. Translated, it gives CASSLTAPELFF. The V and J genes are TRBV7-7 and TRBJ2-2, with no clear D. Germline V CDR1 and CDR2: SSHAT, FNYEAQ (reference sequence). The CDR3 totals 12 residues.

This sequence joins TRBV5-1 and TRBJ1-1, with D uncertain. This CDR3 spans 12 amino acids. V was trimmed by 4 bases and J by 7 bases, leaving 11 bases between them. The germline V gene has CDR1 SGHRS and CDR2 YFSETQ. The CDR3 loop is CASSNIPGEAFF. The DNA of the CDR3 is TGCGCCAGCAGCAACATTCCGGGTGAAGCTTTCTTT.

J is TRBJ1-4 and V is TRBV4-1; 8 nucleotides line up with TRBD1. Trimming took 4 bases from V and 4 from J; bases not matched to a gene: 11. The CDR3 runs 17 residues. CDR1 and CDR2 (germline): MGHRA, YSYEKL. CDR3 DNA: TGCGCCAGCAGCCCCCCCAGGGGGCCCCAGAGTAATGAAAAACTGTTTTTT. Its translation: CASSPPRGPQSNEKLFF.

V gene TRBV2 combines with J gene TRBJ2-3; D not certain. The CDR3 sequence is 16 residues long. Germline lookup yields CDR1 SNHLY and CDR2 FYNNEI. The V end lost 3 bases, the J end lost 0 bases, and 13 bases lay between the germline ends. The CDR3 DNA sequence: TGTGCCAGCAGTGACTTGACTTTGACTAGCACAGATACGCAGTATTTT. Protein sequence: CASSDLTLTSTDTQYF.

J is TRBJ1-2 and V is TRBV28; 8 nucleotides line up with TRBD1. Germline V gives CDR1 MDHEN, CDR2 SYDVKM. CDR3 length: 14 residues. V shed 3 bases, J shed 8 bases, and the junction held 8 bases outside the gene matches. CDR3 amino acids: CASSFGGTGWGYTF. The CDR3 DNA reads as TGTGCCAGCAGTTTCGGCGGGACAGGATGGGGCTACACCTTC.

The chain recombines TRBV7-2 with TRBJ2-2, with D possibly matching TRBD2 (5 bases). This CDR3 comprises 13 residues. In germline, CDR1 is SGHTA, CDR2 FQGNSA. Trimming left V 2 bases short and J 7 bases short, with 8 bases between. CDR3 residues: CASSLPGFGELFF. CDR3 bases: TGTGCCAGCAGCTTACCGGGGTTCGGGGAGCTGTTTTTT.

The gene calls are TRBV14 and TRBJ1-2, with 7 nucleotides matching TRBD1. Trimming removed 4 bases from V and 7 bases from J; junction bases left unmatched: 3. Germline CDR1 SGHDN, CDR2 FVKESK. This CDR3 spans 12 amino acids. This chain's CDR3 is CASSPDRLGYTF. The CDR3 nucleotides read TGTGCCAGCAGCCCGGACAGGCTTGGCTACACCTTC.

The CDR3 loop reads CASSLSPTDGYTF. CDR3 DNA: TGTGCCAGCAGCTTAAGCCCGACAGATGGCTACACCTTC. V gene TRBV7-3 combines with J gene TRBJ1-2; TRBD1 might be the D (5 bases). Germline V gene lookup returns CDR1 SGHTA and CDR2 FQGTGA. The CDR3 has 13 amino acids. V shed 1 base and J shed 6 bases, with 9 bases lying between them.

V gene TRBV6-5 combines with J gene TRBJ2-3, with TRBD2 matching 8 bases. The CDR3 is 13 residues long. Germline-derived CDR1 and CDR2 are MNHEY and SVGAGI. The V segment lost 10 bases and the J segment 1 base; nucleotides outside the gene matches: 4. The CDR3, as DNA: TGTGCCACGCGGCGGGGGGGCACAGATACGCAGTATTTT. Translation: CATRRGGTDTQYF.

This sequence joins TRBV12-5 and TRBJ1-2; no definite D call. The CDR3 contains 17 residues. CDR1 and CDR2 from the germline V gene are LGHNT and FRNRAP. The ends were cut back, 0 bases at V and 7 bases at J, with 21 bases in the middle. In nucleotides, the CDR3 is TGTGCTAGTGGTTTGGTGCCCCGTGACATCCTTGAAAGTGGCTACACCTTC. It encodes CASGLVPRDILESGYTF.

The chain has TRBV29-1 and TRBJ2-7; 10 nucleotides line up with TRBD1. V lost 6 bases to trimming and J lost 0 bases; unmatched junction nucleotides: 2. This CDR3 is 13 amino acids long. CDR1 and CDR2 from the germline V gene are SQVTM and ANQGSEA. The CDR3 DNA follows: TGCAGCGTGGGGACAGGGGCCTCCTACGAGCAGTACTTC. Its translation: CSVGTGASYEQYF.

The V call is TRBV9, the J call TRBJ1-1; 7 bases are a match to TRBD1. The trim removed 1 base at V and 0 bases at J, leaving 3 bases unmatched. The CDR3 runs to 15 residues. Germline V gene lookup returns CDR1 SGDLS and CDR2 YYNGEE. CDR3 loop: CASSVLGQMNTEAFF. The CDR3 nucleotides are TGTGCCAGCAGCGTATTGGGACAGATGAACACTGAAGCTTTCTTT.

The chain carries TRBV5-8 and TRBJ1-5; 8 bases are a match to TRBD1. The V gene end was trimmed by 3 bases and the J gene end by 2 bases; junction bases not matched to a gene: 4. CDR1 SGHTS and CDR2 YDEGEE come from the germline V gene. CDR3 length: 15 residues. The CDR3 bases are TGTGCCAGCAGCTGGACAGGGAGGGGCAATCAGCCCCAGCATTTT. Its translation: CASSWTGRGNQPQHF.

This chain connects TRBV5-4 to TRBJ1-4, with 8 bases that match TRBD1. CDR1 is SGHNT, CDR2 YYREEE, per germline (reference sequence). CDR3 size: 14 residues. V gave up 3 bases and J gave up 11 bases; unmatched junction bases: 9. CDR3 sequence reads: CASSSGQGPGKLFF. Here the CDR3 DNA reads TGTGCCAGCAGCTCAGGACAGGGACCGGGGAAACTGTTTTTT.

The chain is built from TRBV5-4 and TRBJ2-7, with 7 bases aligning to TRBD1. The length of the CDR3 is 14 residues. Per germline, CDR1 SGHNT and CDR2 YYREEE (reference sequence). The J segment lost 0 bases and the V segment lost 4 bases, leaving 4 bases of the junction unmatched. CDR3 nucleotides: TGTGCCAGCAGCCTGACAGGGTTCTCCTACGAGCAGTACTTC. Translation: CASSLTGFSYEQYF.

The V call is TRBV6-1, the J call TRBJ1-3; the D gene is possibly TRBD1 (5 bases). The CDR3 sequence is 15 residues long. Germline CDR1 MNHNS, CDR2 SASEGT. Trimming shortened V by 4 bases and J by 0 bases, and 10 bases separated the two germline ends. The CDR3 nucleotides are TGTGCCAGCAGTGTACAGGAACACTCTGGAAACACCATATATTTT. This sequence encodes CASSVQEHSGNTIYF.

This chain connects TRBV6-5 to TRBJ1-2; TRBD1 agrees at 10 bases. Germline CDR1 is MNHEY and CDR2 is SVGAGI. The V segment lost 6 bases and the J segment 4 bases; nucleotides outside the gene matches: 8. The CDR3 sequence is 15 residues long. The CDR3 reads CASRRGTGASYGYTF. CDR3 in DNA: TGTGCCAGCAGGCGCGGGACAGGGGCTTCCTATGGCTACACCTTC.

The chain couples TRBV6-1 to TRBJ1-1; D is uncertain. CDR1 and CDR2 (germline): MNHNS, SASEGT. This CDR3 contains 14 residues. The V end lost 1 base, the J end lost 4 bases, and 10 bases lay between the germline ends. The CDR3 DNA reads as TGTGCCAGCAGTGAAGGGTCAACAGTCACTGAAGCTTTCTTT. It is translated as CASSEGSTVTEAFF.

The V and J genes are TRBV6-1 and TRBJ1-2; D is unclear. The V gene lost 0 bases and the J gene lost 5 bases, with 19 bases spanning the gap. This CDR3 has 17 residues. The germline gives CDR1 MNHNS, CDR2 SASEGT. CDR3 in amino acids: CASSEALLITDRYGYTF. The CDR3 nucleotides are TGTGCCAGCAGTGAAGCGCTTCTTATTACAGATCGATATGGCTACACCTTC.

Here the CDR3 reads CASTQPGQGGRNEQYF. The CDR3 bases are TGTGCCAGTACTCAACCGGGACAGGGTGGTAGGAACGAGCAGTACTTC. The chain combines TRBV19 with TRBJ2-7, with 9 bases that match TRBD1. The CDR3 is made up of 16 amino acids. The V gene end was trimmed by 7 bases and the J gene end by 5 bases; junction bases not matched to a gene: 15. Looked up from germline, CDR1 is LNHDA and CDR2 is SQIVND (reference sequence).

CDR3 in amino acids: CASSNLDRADNQPQHF. The CDR3 DNA sequence: TGTGCCAGCTCAAATCTGGACAGGGCAGACAATCAGCCCCAGCATTTT. This chain links TRBV18 with TRBJ1-5, with 8 bases matching TRBD1. CDR1 and CDR2 from the germline V gene are KGHSH and LQKENI. This CDR3 is 16 amino acids long. J lost 3 bases, V lost 5 bases, and 9 bases had no gene match.

The chain employs TRBV5-4 and TRBJ2-7, with a tentative D call TRBD2 (7 bases). The CDR3 runs to 15 residues. Trimming took 4 bases from V and 6 from J, leaving 20 bases between them. Germline V gene data show CDR1 as SGHNT and CDR2 as YYREEE (reference sequence). CDR3 nucleotides: TGTGCCAGCAGCCCCTTATCGGGGGGAGGGGGCGAGCAGTACTTC. Its protein is CASSPLSGGGGEQYF.

This chain connects TRBV5-4 to TRBJ2-7; 10 bases align to TRBD1. This CDR3 region has 15 residues. The V gene's germline CDR1 is SGHNT and CDR2 YYREEE (reference sequence). V shed 2 bases and J 2 bases; nucleotides not matched to a gene: 4. Here the CDR3 DNA reads TGTGCCAGCAGCTTTTTTGGGACAGGGGCCTACGAGCAGTACTTC. Translated: CASSFFGTGAYEQYF.

The chain combines TRBV19 with TRBJ1-5; D is possibly TRBD1 (6 bases). The CDR3 has 17 residues. In germline, CDR1 is LNHDA, CDR2 SQIVND (reference sequence). V lost 6 bases, J lost 5 bases, and 23 bases lay in between. The CDR3 here is CASSQRTARGLDQPQHF. The CDR3 region has the DNA TGTGCCAGTAGCCAACGGACGGCGCGGGGGCTTGATCAGCCCCAGCATTTT.

The CDR3 DNA reads as TGCGCCAGCAGCCCGGGTCTGCGAGGGAACAATCAGCCCCAGCATTTT. This sequence encodes CASSPGLRGNNQPQHF. The gene calls are TRBV5-1 and TRBJ1-5; D remains ambiguous. Trimming took 4 bases from V and 3 from J, leaving 17 bases between them. Germline V gene sequence: CDR1 SGHRS, CDR2 YFSETQ. The CDR3 has 16 residues.

V is TRBV5-1 and J is TRBJ1-2, with D possibly TRBD1 on 6 matching bases. The CDR3 loop spans 14 amino acids. V gave up 4 bases and J gave up 5 bases, with 15 bases separating them. Per germline, CDR1 SGHRS and CDR2 YFSETQ. The CDR3 DNA reads TGCGCCAGCAGCAACAGCTTACAGGGATATGGCTACACCTTC. It is translated as CASSNSLQGYGYTF.